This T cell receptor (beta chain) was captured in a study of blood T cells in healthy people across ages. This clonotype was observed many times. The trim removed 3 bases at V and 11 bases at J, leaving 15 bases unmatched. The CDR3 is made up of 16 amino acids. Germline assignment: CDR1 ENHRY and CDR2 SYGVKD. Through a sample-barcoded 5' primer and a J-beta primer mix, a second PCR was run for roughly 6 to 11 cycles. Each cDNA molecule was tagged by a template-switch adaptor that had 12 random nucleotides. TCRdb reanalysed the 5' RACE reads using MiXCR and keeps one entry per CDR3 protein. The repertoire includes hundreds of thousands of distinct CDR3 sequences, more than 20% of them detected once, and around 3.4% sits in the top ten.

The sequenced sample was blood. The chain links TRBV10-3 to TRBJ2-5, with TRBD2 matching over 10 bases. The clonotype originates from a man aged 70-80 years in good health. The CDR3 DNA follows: TGTGCCATCAGTGAAGGGGGTCTAGCGGGAGTCGGGGAGCAGTACTTC. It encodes CAISEGGLAGVGEQYF.